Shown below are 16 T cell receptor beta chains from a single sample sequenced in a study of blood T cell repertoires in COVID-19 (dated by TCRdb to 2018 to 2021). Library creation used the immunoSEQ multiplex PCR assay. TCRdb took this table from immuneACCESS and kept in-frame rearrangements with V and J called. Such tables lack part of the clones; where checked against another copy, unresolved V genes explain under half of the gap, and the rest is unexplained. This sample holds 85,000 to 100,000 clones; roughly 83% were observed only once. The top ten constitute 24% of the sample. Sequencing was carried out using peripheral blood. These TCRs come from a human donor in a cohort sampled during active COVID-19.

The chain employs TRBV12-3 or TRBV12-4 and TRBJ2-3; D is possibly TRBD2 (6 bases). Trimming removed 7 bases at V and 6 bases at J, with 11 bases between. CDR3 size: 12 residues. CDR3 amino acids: CASTPGGDTQYF. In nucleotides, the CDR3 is TGTGCCAGCACTCCCGGAGGGGATACGCAGTATTTT.

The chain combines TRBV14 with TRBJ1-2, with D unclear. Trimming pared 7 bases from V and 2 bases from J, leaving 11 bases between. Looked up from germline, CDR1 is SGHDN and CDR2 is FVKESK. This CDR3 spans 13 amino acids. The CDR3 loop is CASTRSANYGYTF. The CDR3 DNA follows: TGTGCCAGCACCAGGTCAGCCAACTATGGCTACACCTTC.

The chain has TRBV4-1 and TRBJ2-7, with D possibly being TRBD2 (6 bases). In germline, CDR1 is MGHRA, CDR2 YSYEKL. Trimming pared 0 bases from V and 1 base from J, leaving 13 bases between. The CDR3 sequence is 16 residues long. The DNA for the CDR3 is TGCGCCAGCAGCCAAGAGTGGGGGGTTCCATCCTACGAGCAGTACTTC. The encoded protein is CASSQEWGVPSYEQYF.

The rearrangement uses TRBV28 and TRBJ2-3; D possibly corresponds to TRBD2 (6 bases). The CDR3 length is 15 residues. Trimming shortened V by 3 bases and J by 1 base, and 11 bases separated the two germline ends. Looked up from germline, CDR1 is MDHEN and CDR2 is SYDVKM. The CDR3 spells CASSLTGDRTDTQYF. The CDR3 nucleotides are TGTGCCAGCAGTTTGACGGGGGATCGCACAGATACGCAGTATTTT.

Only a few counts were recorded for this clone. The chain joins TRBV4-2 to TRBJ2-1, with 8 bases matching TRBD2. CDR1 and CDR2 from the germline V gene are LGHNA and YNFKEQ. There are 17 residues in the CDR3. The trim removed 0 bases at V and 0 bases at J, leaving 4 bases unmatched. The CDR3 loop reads CASSQDPSGFSYNEQFF. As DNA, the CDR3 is TGTGCCAGCAGCCAAGATCCTAGCGGGTTCTCCTACAATGAGCAGTTCTTC.

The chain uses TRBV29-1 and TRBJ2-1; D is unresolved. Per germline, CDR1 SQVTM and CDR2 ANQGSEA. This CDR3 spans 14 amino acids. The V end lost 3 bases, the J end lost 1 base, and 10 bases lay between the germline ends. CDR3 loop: CSVDQARSYNEQFF. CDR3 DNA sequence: TGCAGCGTTGATCAGGCACGATCCTACAATGAGCAGTTCTTC.

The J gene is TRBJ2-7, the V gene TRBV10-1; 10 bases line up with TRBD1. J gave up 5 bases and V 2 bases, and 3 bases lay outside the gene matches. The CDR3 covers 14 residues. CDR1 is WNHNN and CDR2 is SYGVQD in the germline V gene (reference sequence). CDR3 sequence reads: CASSEMDRGNEQYF. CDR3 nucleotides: TGCGCCAGCAGTGAGATGGACAGGGGGAACGAGCAGTACTTC.

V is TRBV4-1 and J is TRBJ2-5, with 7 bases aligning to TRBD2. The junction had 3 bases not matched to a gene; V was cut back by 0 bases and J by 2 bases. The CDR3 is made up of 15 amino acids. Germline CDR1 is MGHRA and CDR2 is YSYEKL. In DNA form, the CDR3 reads TGCGCCAGCAGCCAAGAGCCGGGACTACAAGAGACCCAGTACTTC. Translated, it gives CASSQEPGLQETQYF.

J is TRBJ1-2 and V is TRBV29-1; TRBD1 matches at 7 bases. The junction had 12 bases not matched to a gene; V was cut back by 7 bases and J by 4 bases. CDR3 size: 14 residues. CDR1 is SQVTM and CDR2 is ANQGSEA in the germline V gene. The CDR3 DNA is TGCAGCGCCCCCGGGACAGCCCCCGCCTATGGCTACACCTTC. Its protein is CSAPGTAPAYGYTF.

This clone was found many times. The CDR3 here is CASSLGTDIKTDTQYF. CDR3 bases: TGTGCCAGCAGCTTAGGGACTGACATTAAGACAGATACGCAGTATTTT. The chain couples TRBV11-3 to TRBJ2-3, with D tentatively TRBD2 (5 bases). Trimming shortened V by 1 base and J by 3 bases, and 14 bases separated the two germline ends. The CDR3 totals 16 residues. CDR1 is SGHNT and CDR2 is YENEEA in the germline V gene.

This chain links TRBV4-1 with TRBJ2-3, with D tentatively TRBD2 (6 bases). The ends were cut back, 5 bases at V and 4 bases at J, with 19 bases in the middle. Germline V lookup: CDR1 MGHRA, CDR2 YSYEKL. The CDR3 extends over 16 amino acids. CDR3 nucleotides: TGCGCCAGCAGCTCCGGGGGTCGAGGAAGGCCAGATACGCAGTATTTT. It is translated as CASSSGGRGRPDTQYF.

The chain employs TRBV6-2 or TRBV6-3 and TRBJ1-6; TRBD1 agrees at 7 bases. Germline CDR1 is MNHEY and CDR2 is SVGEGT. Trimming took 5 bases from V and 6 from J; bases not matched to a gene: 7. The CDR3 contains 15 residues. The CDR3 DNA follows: TGTGCCAGCAGTCTCAGGACAGGCTCTAATTCACCCCTCCACTTT. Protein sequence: CASSLRTGSNSPLHF.

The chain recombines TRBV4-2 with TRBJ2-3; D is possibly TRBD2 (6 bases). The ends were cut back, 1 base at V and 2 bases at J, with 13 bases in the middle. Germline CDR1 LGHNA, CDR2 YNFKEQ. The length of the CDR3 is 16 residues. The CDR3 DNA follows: TGTGCCAGCAGCCAAGTGGTGGGAGGCGCCACAGATACGCAGTATTTT. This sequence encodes CASSQVVGGATDTQYF.

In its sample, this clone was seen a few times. The CDR3 nucleotides are TGTGCCAGCAGCTTATCCGATAGCGGCCTCCCCTCGGGTGAGCAGTTCTTC. Its protein product is CASSLSDSGLPSGEQFF. The chain uses TRBV7-6 and TRBJ2-1, with D possibly being TRBD2 (6 bases). Germline CDR1 reads SGHVS; CDR2 reads FNYEAQ. The V and J ends lost 2 bases and 9 bases respectively, with 23 bases between them. There are 17 residues in the CDR3.

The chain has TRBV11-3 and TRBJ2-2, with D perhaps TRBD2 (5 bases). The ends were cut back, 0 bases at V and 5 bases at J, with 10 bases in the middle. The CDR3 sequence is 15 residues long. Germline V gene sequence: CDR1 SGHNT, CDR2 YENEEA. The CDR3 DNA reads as TGTGCCAGCAGCTTAGATCACGAGGGAACCGGGGAGCTGTTTTTT. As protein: CASSLDHEGTGELFF.

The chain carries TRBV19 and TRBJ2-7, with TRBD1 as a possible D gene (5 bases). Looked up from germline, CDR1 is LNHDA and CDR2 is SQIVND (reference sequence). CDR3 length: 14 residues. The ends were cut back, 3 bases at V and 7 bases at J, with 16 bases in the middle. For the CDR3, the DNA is TGTGCCAGTAGTATTTCGCGACAGTCTGGGGAGCAGTACTTC. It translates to CASSISRQSGEQYF.